This T cell receptor (beta chain) was sequenced in a study of regulatory T cells in long-lasting Graves disease. As for the study in general: Recently diagnosed Graves' patients had received antithyroid drugs for under 3 months.

This CDR3 comprises 13 residues. Trimming stripped 4 bases from V and 5 bases from J, with 12 bases between. Per germline, CDR1 SGDLS and CDR2 YYNGEE. Time point reported: newly diagnosed GD, antithyroid drugs for less than 3 months. There was RNA extracted from PBMCs, and the TCR library was made from it. This clonotype appeared a few times. Building the TCR beta libraries relied on iRepertoire HTBI primers, and CDR3 regions underwent Arm-PCR. MiXCR was run by TCRdb on the multiplex PCR reads, yielding one entry per CDR3 protein. The sample contains about 560,000 distinct CDR3 sequences, about 16% of which appear only once. The same sample was also studied in work on T cells in Graves' hyperthyroidism and ophthalmopathy. As that report states: HTBI primers drove first-round RT-PCR of the TCR CDR3. Separating ophthalmopathy from stable hyperthyroidism was achieved by a 13 V-J model. Model-based prediction identified ophthalmopathy a median approximately 6.2 months prior to its onset.

The sample in question was peripheral blood mononuclear cells (PBMCs), obtained at new diagnosis, from a patient treated with antithyroid drugs. The source is a man between 18 and 35 years old with Graves disease. The genes are TRBV9 and TRBJ1-2; D gene uncertain. Here the CDR3 reads CASSTDRNYGYTF. The CDR3, as DNA: TGTGCCAGCAGCACAGACCGAAATTATGGCTACACCTTC. Drawing the rest from reference TRBV9 and TRBJ1-2, the complete variable domain is DSGVTQTPKHLITATGQRVTLRCSPRSGDLSVYWYQQSLDQGLQFLIQYYNGEERAKGNILERFSAQQFPDLHSELNLSSLELGDSALYFCASSTDRNYGYTFGSGTRLTVV.